Listed below are T cell receptor beta chains from one sample, sequenced in a study of Graves' ophthalmopathy and Graves' hyperthyroidism. MiXCR, run by TCRdb on the multiplex PCR reads, gives a single entry per CDR3 protein. The data contain some 390,000 distinct CDR3 sequences, approximately 20% of them singletons. The sequenced sample consisted of peripheral blood. These TCRs come from a woman younger than 30 with Graves' ophthalmopathy. Each CDR3 is given with its conserved first and last residue. Fields, in order: D gene, clone size, V gene, J gene, CDR3 length, CDR3 protein, CDR3 DNA. The D gene is left open where the match is weak. Size values are once, few and many counts, or a class for expanded clones, and some rows have none.

TRBD2,many,TRBV12-3/TRBV12-4,TRBJ2-5,15,CASSARTSGDETQYF,TGTGCCAGCAGTGCCCGGACTAGCGGGGACGAGACCCAGTACTTC
TRBD1,many,TRBV6-2/TRBV6-3,TRBJ1-5,19,CASSYTSTVQGASNQPQHF,TGTGCCAGCAGTTACACATCGACGGTACAGGGGGCTTCAAATCAGCCCCAGCATTTT
-,many,TRBV20-1,TRBJ1-2,13,CSARDRGLGVYTF,TGCAGTGCTAGAGATCGGGGACTCGGGGTCTACACCTTC
TRBD1,-,TRBV19,TRBJ1-2,13,CASSKQGISGYTF,TGTGCCAGTAGCAAACAGGGGATAAGTGGCTACACCTTC
-,many,TRBV5-1,TRBJ2-2,15,CASSFRLDGGGELFF,TGCGCCAGCAGCTTTAGACTAGACGGTGGCGGGGAGCTGTTTTTT
-,many,TRBV30,TRBJ2-7,15,CAWSVRNSPRNEQYF,TGTGCCTGGAGTGTACGTAATAGCCCTAGGAACGAGCAGTACTTC
-,many,TRBV7-8,TRBJ2-5,18,CASSLLLRDVRGQETQYF,TGTGCCAGCAGCCTCCTCCTCCGGGACGTCCGAGGGCAAGAGACCCAGTACTTC
-,many,TRBV12-3/TRBV12-4,TRBJ1-3,16,CASSLHGTSAGNTIYF,TGTGCCAGCAGTCTGCATGGGACAAGCGCTGGAAACACCATATATTTT
-,many,TRBV27,TRBJ1-1,11,CATVVQGGAFF,TGTGCCACCGTGGTACAGGGAGGAGCTTTCTTT
-,few,TRBV6-2/TRBV6-3,TRBJ2-5,14,CASSHPPAQETQYF,TGTGCCAGCAGTCATCCCCCCGCACAAGAGACCCAGTACTTC
-,-,TRBV5-6,TRBJ1-1,17,CASSLPLRRVGVTEAFF,TGTGCCAGCAGCTTGCCGTTAAGACGAGTCGGTGTCACTGAAGCTTTCTTT
TRBD1,many,TRBV30,TRBJ1-6,14,CAWWRGQINSPLHF,TGTGCCTGGTGGAGGGGACAGATAAATTCACCCCTCCACTTT
-,-,TRBV6-1,TRBJ1-2,12,CASSQGVGGYTF,TGTGCCAGCAGTCAGGGTGTCGGTGGCTACACCTTC
TRBD1,many,TRBV12-3/TRBV12-4,TRBJ1-5,15,CASSSRDRGYQPQHF,TGTGCCAGCAGTTCCCGGGACAGGGGCTATCAGCCCCAGCATTTT
TRBD1,many,TRBV27,TRBJ2-7,14,CASSWTGGIYEQYF,TGTGCCAGCAGCTGGACAGGGGGAATCTACGAGCAGTACTTC
-,many,TRBV7-9,TRBJ1-6,14,CASRTTSYNSPLHF,TGTGCCAGTCGAACCACCTCCTATAATTCACCCCTCCACTTT
TRBD2,many,TRBV7-9,TRBJ2-1,18,CASSLRLAGAAGYNEQFF,TGTGCCAGCAGCTTAAGGCTAGCGGGAGCCGCGGGGTACAATGAGCAGTTCTTC
-,once,TRBV28,TRBJ1-2,15,CASSTGPSRDYGYTF,TGTGCCAGCAGTACGGGACCTTCAAGGGACTATGGCTACACCTTC
-,many,TRBV9,TRBJ2-2,15,CASSVGDTNTGELFF,TGTGCCAGCAGCGTAGGGGATACGAACACCGGGGAGCTGTTTTTT
TRBD2,many,TRBV2,TRBJ2-7,15,CASSEAGGVTYEQYF,TGTGCCAGCAGTGAAGCGGGGGGGGTTACCTACGAGCAGTACTTC
-,many,TRBV9,TRBJ2-5,15,CASSVAGDGQETQYF,TGTGCCAGCAGCGTAGCAGGGGATGGGCAAGAGACCCAGTACTTC
-,many,TRBV6-2/TRBV6-3,TRBJ1-5,16,CASSRTGALSNQPQHF,TGTGCCAGCTCCCGAACGGGGGCATTAAGCAATCAGCCCCAGCATTTT
TRBD1,many,TRBV12-3/TRBV12-4,TRBJ1-2,14,CASTPQGARYGYTF,TGTGCCAGCACCCCCCAGGGGGCACGGTATGGCTACACCTTC
TRBD2,many,TRBV6-2/TRBV6-3,TRBJ2-7,11,CASRHSGGPYF,TGTGCCAGCAGACACAGCGGGGGCCCGTACTTC
-,many,TRBV28,TRBJ2-7,12,CASSLDGYEQYF,TGTGCCAGCAGTTTGGACGGCTACGAGCAGTACTTC
-,-,TRBV6-1,TRBJ2-7,14,CASWRQSGPYEQYF,TGTGCCAGCTGGAGACAAAGTGGACCCTACGAGCAGTACTTC
-,many,TRBV6-1,TRBJ1-6,16,CASSAPHRADNSPLHF,TGTGCCAGCAGTGCCCCCCACAGGGCGGATAATTCACCCCTCCACTTT
TRBD1,-,TRBV28,TRBJ1-6,14,CASSLTGVRSPLHF,TGTGCCAGCAGTTTGACAGGGGTTCGGTCACCCCTCCACTTT
-,many,TRBV12-3/TRBV12-4,TRBJ1-2,14,CASSLGQAYYGYTF,TGTGCCAGCAGTTTAGGTCAGGCCTACTATGGCTACACCTTC
-,many,TRBV4-2,TRBJ1-2,15,CASSLGAYTSYGYTF,TGTGCCAGCAGTCTTGGGGCCTACACCTCTTATGGCTACACCTTC
TRBD1,many,TRBV6-5,TRBJ1-2,12,CASSQGDYGYTF,TGTGCCAGCAGTCAGGGGGACTATGGCTACACCTTC
TRBD1,-,TRBV20-1,TRBJ2-5,13,CSARQGPKETQYF,TGCAGTGCCAGACAGGGCCCCAAAGAGACCCAGTACTTC
-,many,TRBV5-6,TRBJ2-5,14,CASSWGLTKETQYF,TGTGCCAGCAGCTGGGGACTGACGAAGGAGACCCAGTACTTC
-,many,TRBV7-9,TRBJ1-1,14,CASSFPGGYTEAFF,TGTGCCAGCAGCTTTCCGGGTGGGTACACTGAAGCTTTCTTT
-,-,TRBV12-3/TRBV12-4,TRBJ2-7,13,CASSFASRGEQYF,TGTGCCAGCAGTTTTGCTAGCAGAGGGGAGCAGTACTTC
TRBD1,-,TRBV6-1,TRBJ2-2,16,CASSPLRDRNTGELFF,TGTGCCAGCAGCCCTCTCCGGGACAGAAACACCGGGGAGCTGTTTTTT
-,many,TRBV20-1,TRBJ2-6,15,CSARAGSSGANVLTF,TGCAGTGCTAGAGCTGGCTCCTCTGGGGCCAACGTCCTGACTTTC
-,many,TRBV19,TRBJ1-1,16,CASSVGDWQPRTEAFF,TGTGCCAGTAGTGTGGGTGACTGGCAGCCTCGGACTGAAGCTTTCTTT